The 2 T cell receptor beta chains presented below share a single source sample, sequenced in a study of blood T cells in healthy people across ages. With a J-beta primer mix and a sample-barcoded 5' primer, a second PCR ran about 6 to 11 cycles. TCRdb processed the 5' RACE reads anew with MiXCR; each CDR3 protein has one entry. The sample carries around 1,000,000 distinct CDR3 sequences, about 25% recorded once. The data were also submitted as part of a second study, on T cells of mothers and their children.

The sequencing sample was made of blood. All receptors come from a girl aged 2 to 9 in good health.

This clonotype was counted at least ten times. This chain uses TRBV7-2 with TRBJ2-5, with D possibly being TRBD2 (6 bases). Per the germline V gene, CDR1 is SGHTA and CDR2 is FQGNSA. The CDR3 covers 11 residues. V dropped 7 bases and J dropped 11 bases, with 14 bases sitting between them. CDR3 residues: CASTSGGEQYF. DNA of the CDR3: TGTGCCAGCACCTCCGGAGGGGAGCAGTACTTC.

V is TRBV7-2 and J is TRBJ1-2, with D maybe TRBD1 (5 bases). V was clipped by 2 bases and J by 7 bases, with 14 bases between them. The CDR3 is made up of 14 amino acids. Germline V CDR1 and CDR2: SGHTA, FQGNSA. The CDR3 nucleotides are TGTGCCAGCAGCTTAAAAGGGTGGGGCTCTGGCTACACCTTC. It translates to CASSLKGWGSGYTF.